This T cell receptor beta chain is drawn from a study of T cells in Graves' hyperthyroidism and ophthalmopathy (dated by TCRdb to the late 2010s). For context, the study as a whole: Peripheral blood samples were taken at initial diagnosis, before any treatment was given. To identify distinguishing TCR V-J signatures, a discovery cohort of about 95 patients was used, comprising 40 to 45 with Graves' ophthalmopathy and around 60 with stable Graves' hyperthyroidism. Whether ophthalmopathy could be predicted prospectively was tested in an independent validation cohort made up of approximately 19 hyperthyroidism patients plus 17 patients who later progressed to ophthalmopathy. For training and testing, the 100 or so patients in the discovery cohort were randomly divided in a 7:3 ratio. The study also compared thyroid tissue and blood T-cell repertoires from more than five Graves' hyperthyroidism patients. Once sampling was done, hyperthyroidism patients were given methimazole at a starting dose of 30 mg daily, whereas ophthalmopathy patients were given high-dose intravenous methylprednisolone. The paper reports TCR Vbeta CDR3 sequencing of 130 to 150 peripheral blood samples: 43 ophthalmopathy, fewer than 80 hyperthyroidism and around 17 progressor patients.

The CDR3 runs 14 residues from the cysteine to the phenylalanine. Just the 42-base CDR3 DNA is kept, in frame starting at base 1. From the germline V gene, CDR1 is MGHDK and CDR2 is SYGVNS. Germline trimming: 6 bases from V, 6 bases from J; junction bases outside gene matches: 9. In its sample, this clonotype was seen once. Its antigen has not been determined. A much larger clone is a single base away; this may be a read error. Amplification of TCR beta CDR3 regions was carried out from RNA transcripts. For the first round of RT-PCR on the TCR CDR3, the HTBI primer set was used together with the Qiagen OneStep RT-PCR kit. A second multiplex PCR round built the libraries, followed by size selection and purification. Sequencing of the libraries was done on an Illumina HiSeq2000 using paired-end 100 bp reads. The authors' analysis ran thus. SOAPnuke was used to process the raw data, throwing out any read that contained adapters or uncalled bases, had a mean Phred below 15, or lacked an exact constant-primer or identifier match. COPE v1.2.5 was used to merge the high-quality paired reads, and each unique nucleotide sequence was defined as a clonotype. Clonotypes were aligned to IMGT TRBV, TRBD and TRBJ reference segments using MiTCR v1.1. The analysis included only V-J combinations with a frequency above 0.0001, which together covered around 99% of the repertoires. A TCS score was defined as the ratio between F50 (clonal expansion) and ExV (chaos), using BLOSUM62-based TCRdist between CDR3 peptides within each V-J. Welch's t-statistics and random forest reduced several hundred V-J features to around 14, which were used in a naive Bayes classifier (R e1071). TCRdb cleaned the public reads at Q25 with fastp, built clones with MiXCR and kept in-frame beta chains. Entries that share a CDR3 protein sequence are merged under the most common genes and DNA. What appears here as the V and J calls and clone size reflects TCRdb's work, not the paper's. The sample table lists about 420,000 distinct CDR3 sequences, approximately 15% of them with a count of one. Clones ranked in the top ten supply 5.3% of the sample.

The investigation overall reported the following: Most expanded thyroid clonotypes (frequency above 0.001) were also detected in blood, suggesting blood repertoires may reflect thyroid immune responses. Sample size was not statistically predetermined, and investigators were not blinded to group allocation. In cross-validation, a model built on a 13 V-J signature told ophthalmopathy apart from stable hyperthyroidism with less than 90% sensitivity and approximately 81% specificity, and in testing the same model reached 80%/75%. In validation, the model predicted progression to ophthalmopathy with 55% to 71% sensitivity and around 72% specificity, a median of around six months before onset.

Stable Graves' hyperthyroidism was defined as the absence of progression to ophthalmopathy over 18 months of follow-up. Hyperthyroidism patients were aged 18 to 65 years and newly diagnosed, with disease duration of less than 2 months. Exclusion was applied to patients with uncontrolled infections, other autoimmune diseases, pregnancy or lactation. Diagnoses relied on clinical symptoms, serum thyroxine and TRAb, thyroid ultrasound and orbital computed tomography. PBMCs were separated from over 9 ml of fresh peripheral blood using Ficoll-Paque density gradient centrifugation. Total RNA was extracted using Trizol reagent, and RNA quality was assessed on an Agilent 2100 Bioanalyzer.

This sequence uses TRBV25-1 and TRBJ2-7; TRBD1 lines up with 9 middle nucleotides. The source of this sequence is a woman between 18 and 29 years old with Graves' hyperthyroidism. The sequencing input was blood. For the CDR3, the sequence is CASRGIGQGSEQYF. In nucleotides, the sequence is TGTGCCAGCAGGGGCATAGGACAGGGGTCCGAGCAGTACTTC.